Below are 31 T cell receptor beta chains sequenced from a single sample in a study of blood T cell repertoires in COVID-19. Using immunoSEQ multiplex PCR, the repertoire was profiled, and TCRdb retains in-frame clones only, with some absent. The sample lists tens of thousands of clones, around 89% occurring once. Sample: peripheral blood. The receptors here all came from a man between 65 and 80 years old with active or convalescent COVID-19.

V is TRBV19 and J is TRBJ1-5; 8 nucleotides match TRBD1. Trimming removed 4 bases from V and 6 bases from J; junction bases left unmatched: 5. The CDR3 contains 14 residues. CDR1 and CDR2 (germline): LNHDA, SQIVND (reference sequence). The CDR3 DNA sequence: TGTGCCAGTAGTACTGACAGGGGATTTCAGCCCCAGCATTTT. Translation: CASSTDRGFQPQHF.

The genes are TRBV6-5 and TRBJ2-5; 9 positions match TRBD2. This CDR3 has 15 residues. The ends lost 5 bases at V and 1 base at J; junction bases unmatched: 5. Germline CDR1 MNHEY, CDR2 SVGAGI. The CDR3 region has the DNA TGTGCCAGCAGTCGTAGCGGGGGTACCCAAGAGACCCAGTACTTC. Translation gives CASSRSGGTQETQYF.

This chain uses TRBV18 with TRBJ1-3; D might be TRBD1 (6 bases). The CDR3 spans 16 residues. Germline values: CDR1 KGHSH, CDR2 LQKENI. Trimming took 7 bases from V and 2 from J, leaving 18 bases between them. The CDR3 DNA reads TGTGCCAGCTTTTCCTATCAGGGGTCCCCTGGAAACACCATATATTTT. Translated, it gives CASFSYQGSPGNTIYF.

This rearrangement joins TRBV28 to TRBJ1-3, with a possible D match to TRBD1 (5 bases). CDR3 length: 17 amino acids. V lost 3 bases, J lost 2 bases, and 17 bases lay in between. From germline, CDR1 is MDHEN and CDR2 SYDVKM. The CDR3, as DNA: TGTGCCAGCAGTTTCTTCCCGACTCAGGGTGCTGGAAACACCATATATTTT. It translates to CASSFFPTQGAGNTIYF.

This clone has a handful of counts. The V gene is TRBV2, the J gene TRBJ2-6; 8 positions match TRBD1. Germline CDR1 SNHLY, CDR2 FYNNEI. The CDR3 extends over 15 amino acids. V lost 5 bases to trimming and J lost 4 bases; unmatched junction nucleotides: 4. The CDR3 DNA follows: TGTGCCAGCAGTCGGACAGGGTCCGGGGCCAACGTCCTGACTTTC. This sequence encodes CASSRTGSGANVLTF.

The table lists this clone with a count of one. The rearrangement joins TRBV29-1 to TRBJ2-7; TRBD2 matches at 8 bases. V lost 7 bases to trimming and J lost 5 bases; unmatched junction nucleotides: 13. The germline gives CDR1 SQVTM, CDR2 ANQGSEA. The CDR3 extends over 14 amino acids. CDR3: CSAGGAGQWDEQYF. CDR3 sequence (DNA): TGCAGCGCGGGGGGGGCAGGGCAGTGGGACGAGCAGTACTTC.

The count of this clone is one. The V gene is TRBV6-1, the J gene TRBJ2-5; D may be TRBD1 (6 bases). The CDR3 is made up of 16 amino acids. Trimming stripped 4 bases from V and 5 bases from J, with 20 bases between. Germline lookup yields CDR1 MNHNS and CDR2 SASEGT. CDR3 nucleotide sequence: TGTGCCAGCAGTGTGCAGGGGAAAGTTTCTTGGGAGACCCAGTACTTC. This gives the protein CASSVQGKVSWETQYF.

The chain recombines TRBV7-8 with TRBJ2-3; TRBD2 matches 12 bases. The CDR3 is 19 residues long. V shed 0 bases and J 3 bases; nucleotides not matched to a gene: 10. From germline, CDR1 is SGHVS and CDR2 FQNEAQ. The CDR3 coding sequence is TGTGCCAGCAGCTTAGCCTATTCTAGCGGGGGGGCAGGTACAGATACGCAGTATTTT. Its translation is CASSLAYSSGGAGTDTQYF.

V is TRBV9 and J is TRBJ2-3, with a weak D call TRBD2 (6 bases). The V and J ends lost 0 bases and 0 bases respectively, with 11 bases between them. In germline, CDR1 is SGDLS, CDR2 YYNGEE. CDR3 length equals 16 residues. The CDR3 region has the DNA TGTGCCAGCAGCGTAGTTCCGAGCGGGAGCACAGATACGCAGTATTTT. Translation gives CASSVVPSGSTDTQYF. Full variable domain (remainder filled in from reference TRBV9 and TRBJ2-3): DSGVTQTPKHLITATGQRVTLRCSPRSGDLSVYWYQQSLDQGLQFLIQYYNGEERAKGNILERFSAQQFPDLHSELNLSSLELGDSALYFCASSVVPSGSTDTQYFGPGTRLTVL.

This rearrangement joins TRBV5-1 to TRBJ2-7; TRBD1 matches 8 bases. J gave up 0 bases and V 4 bases, and 3 bases lay outside the gene matches. Germline V lookup: CDR1 SGHRS, CDR2 YFSETQ. The CDR3 spans 14 residues. The CDR3: CASSIGTGSYEQYF. CDR3 in DNA: TGCGCCAGCAGCATCGGGACAGGCTCCTACGAGCAGTACTTC.

The chain links TRBV28 to TRBJ1-5; 9 nucleotides align to TRBD1. Germline V lookup: CDR1 MDHEN, CDR2 SYDVKM. V dropped 6 bases and J dropped 11; count of bases not matched to a gene: 14. This CDR3 is built from 15 residues. The CDR3 coding sequence is TGTGCCAGCAGCCCGGGACAGGGCTGGGGAGGGGCCCAGCATTTT. Protein: CASSPGQGWGGAQHF.

This chain joins TRBV19 and TRBJ2-7; D is unclear. CDR1 and CDR2 from the germline V gene are LNHDA and SQIVND (reference sequence). Trimming shortened V by 4 bases and J by 7 bases, and 11 bases separated the two germline ends. This CDR3 comprises 12 residues. CDR3 sequence reads: CASSKTYGEQYF. The CDR3 bases are TGTGCCAGTAGTAAAACTTACGGGGAGCAGTACTTC.

The chain is built from TRBV6-5 and TRBJ2-7; D is perhaps TRBD2 (5 bases). Germline V CDR1 and CDR2: MNHEY, SVGAGI. The CDR3 length is 12 residues. V lost 5 bases to trimming and J lost 5 bases, with 10 bases between them. This CDR3 reads CASSPRRDEQYF. CDR3 bases: TGTGCCAGCAGTCCCCGGCGGGACGAGCAGTACTTC.

This chain joins TRBV12-3 or TRBV12-4 and TRBJ2-3, with D uncertain. The CDR3 is 11 amino acids. Trimming pared 6 bases from V and 7 bases from J, leaving 8 bases between. The CDR3 DNA follows: TGTGCCAGCAGCATCCAGTATACGCAGTATTTT. Amino acid sequence: CASSIQYTQYF.

This chain links TRBV5-4 with TRBJ2-3; TRBD1 is a possible D gene (5 bases). The ends were cut back, 2 bases at V and 4 bases at J, with 14 bases in the middle. The germline gives CDR1 SGHNT, CDR2 YYREEE (reference sequence). This CDR3 has 15 residues. The CDR3 DNA follows: TGTGCCAGCAGCTTCAGGGTCAACAGCGCAGATACGCAGTATTTT. Protein sequence: CASSFRVNSADTQYF.

With respect to this clone: An end of the junction does not agree with germline; a read error may underlie this. The V call is TRBV5-6, the J call TRBJ1-2, with D possibly being TRBD1 (5 bases). The CDR3 runs 12 residues. Per the germline V gene, CDR1 is SGHDT and CDR2 is YYEEEE. The CDR3 here is CASSSIGGGYIF. CDR3 nucleotides: TGTGCCAGCAGCTCCATCGGGGGTGGCTACATCTTC.

The chain couples TRBV5-5 to TRBJ1-5, with 7 bases identical to TRBD1. J gave up 7 bases and V 3 bases, and 10 bases lay outside the gene matches. CDR1 is SGHKS, CDR2 YYEKEE, per germline (reference sequence). This CDR3 contains 15 residues. This chain's CDR3 is CASSSGGGGYQPQHF. DNA of the CDR3: TGTGCCAGCAGCTCCGGAGGAGGGGGCTACCAGCCCCAGCATTTT. Looking up the rest from reference TRBV5-5 and TRBJ1-5 gives the full variable domain: DAGVTQSPTHLIKTRGQQVTLRCSPISGHKSVSWYQQVLGQGPQFIFQYYEKEERGRGNFPDRFSARQFPNYSSELNVNALLLGDSALYLCASSSGGGGYQPQHFGDGTRLSIL.

The V call is TRBV28, the J call TRBJ1-2; TRBD1 agrees at 8 bases. Trimming at V came to 5 bases and at J to 5 bases, leaving 4 bases not matched to a gene. The CDR3 spans 13 residues. Germline V gene data show CDR1 as MDHEN and CDR2 as SYDVKM. CDR3 in DNA: TGTGCCAGCAGTCCGACAGGGGCGTATGGCTACACCTTC. It is translated as CASSPTGAYGYTF.

The gene calls are TRBV6-2 or TRBV6-3 and TRBJ2-2, with 10 positions matching TRBD2. The V segment lost 5 bases and the J segment 5 bases; nucleotides outside the gene matches: 11. There are 17 residues in the CDR3. The germline CDR1 and CDR2 sequences are MNHEY and SVGEGT. The CDR3 spells CASSQLAGAGRTGELFF. The CDR3 DNA sequence: TGTGCCAGCAGTCAGCTAGCGGGGGCCGGGAGAACCGGGGAGCTGTTTTTT.

The chain couples TRBV7-2 to TRBJ1-2; possibly TRBD1 for D (6 bases). The germline V gene has CDR1 SGHTA and CDR2 FQGNSA. The germline V and J ends were trimmed by 3 bases and 1 base, with 9 bases remaining between them. The CDR3 runs 14 residues. CDR3 in DNA: TGTGCCAGCAGCTTTCTCAGGGGTAACTATGGCTACACCTTC. It yields the protein CASSFLRGNYGYTF.

The chain carries TRBV19 and TRBJ1-3; D might be TRBD1 (6 bases). V lost 8 bases and J 4 bases, leaving 24 bases between the germline ends. Germline V gives CDR1 LNHDA, CDR2 SQIVND (reference sequence). CDR3 size: 17 residues. The CDR3 protein is CASREWGGGPPGNTIYF. CDR3 DNA: TGTGCCAGTCGGGAATGGGGGGGCGGCCCGCCCGGAAACACCATATATTTT.

This chain joins TRBV24-1 and TRBJ2-7; 9 nucleotides match TRBD2. CDR1 and CDR2 from the germline V gene are KGHDR and SFDVKD. V dropped 5 bases and J dropped 1; count of bases not matched to a gene: 5. The CDR3 is made up of 15 amino acids. The CDR3 bases are TGTGCCACCAGTGCAAGCGGGGGGAAGTCCTACGAGCAGTACTTC. It yields the protein CATSASGGKSYEQYF.

V usage is TRBV19 and J usage is TRBJ1-5, with 7 bases matching TRBD1. Germline trimming cut 0 bases from V and 2 bases from J; bases unmatched to any gene: 4. Germline CDR1 LNHDA, CDR2 SQIVND (reference sequence). This CDR3 spans 16 amino acids. The CDR3 coding sequence is TGTGCCAGTAGTATAGATGGGACAGCAGGCAATCAGCCCCAGCATTTT. This codes for CASSIDGTAGNQPQHF.

The rearrangement links TRBV3-1 (or the pseudogene TRBV3-2) to TRBJ1-5; 7 bases match TRBD1. CDR3 length: 22 amino acids. CDR1 LGHDT and CDR2 YNNKEL come from the germline V gene (reference sequence). Unmatched junction bases numbered 23, after V lost 1 base and J lost 2 bases. For the CDR3, the DNA is TGTGCCAGCAGCCAAGCCAAAAAAGAGGGACAGCTAAACAGTGGTGGCAATCAGCCCCAGCATTTT. Encoded protein: CASSQAKKEGQLNSGGNQPQHF.

J is TRBJ2-3 and V is TRBV7-2; 7 nucleotides agree with TRBD1. Unmatched junction bases numbered 6, after V lost 6 bases and J lost 3 bases. Germline V CDR1 and CDR2: SGHTA, FQGNSA. The CDR3 contains 14 residues. CDR3 sequence reads: CASRKTGPTDTQYF. CDR3 nucleotides: TGTGCCAGCAGAAAGACAGGGCCGACAGATACGCAGTATTTT.

V usage is TRBV7-2 and J usage is TRBJ2-3, with D possibly being TRBD2 (5 bases). CDR1 and CDR2 (germline): SGHTA, FQGNSA. V lost 3 bases and J lost 6, with 10 bases in between. The CDR3 spans 13 residues. The CDR3 here is CASSLEASDTQYF. The CDR3 DNA sequence: TGTGCCAGCAGCTTGGAGGCATCCGATACGCAGTATTTT.

The CDR3 DNA reads TGTGCCATCAGCACTCTAGCGGGGGGGGACAATGAGCAGTTCTTC. Its translation: CAISTLAGGDNEQFF. The chain employs TRBV10-3 and TRBJ2-1; TRBD2 aligns across 12 bases. This CDR3 contains 15 residues. The germline CDR1 and CDR2 sequences are ENHRY and SYGVKD. J lost 5 bases, V lost 6 bases, and 5 bases had no gene match.

This chain joins TRBV28 and TRBJ1-2; D possibly corresponds to TRBD1 (6 bases). Trimming took off 4 bases at V and 7 bases at J, with 19 bases between the two ends. This CDR3 has 15 residues. Germline V gene sequence: CDR1 MDHEN, CDR2 SYDVKM. The CDR3 DNA follows: TGTGCCAGCAGTTATGAGGGATACAGGGCTTCTGGCTACACCTTC. Its translation is CASSYEGYRASGYTF.

The chain uses TRBV3-1 (or the pseudogene TRBV3-2) and TRBJ1-2; a weak D match, TRBD1 (6 bases). Per germline, CDR1 LGHDT and CDR2 YNNKEL (reference sequence). Between the trimmed V and J ends, which lost 5 bases and 1 base, there was a span of 11 bases. The CDR3 consists of 14 residues. The CDR3 loop is CASSFGQNNYGYTF. The CDR3 bases are TGTGCCAGCAGCTTTGGACAGAATAACTATGGCTACACCTTC.

This CDR3 is CASSPGTANTIYF. CDR3 nucleotides: TGTGCCAGCAGCCCAGGGACAGCTAACACCATATATTTT. This sequence joins TRBV4-2 and TRBJ1-3; TRBD1 matches 7 bases. V dropped 4 bases and J dropped 7; count of bases not matched to a gene: 4. The germline V gene encodes CDR1 LGHNA and CDR2 YNFKEQ. The CDR3 spans 13 residues.

The DNA for the CDR3 is TGTGCCAGCTCACCACTGGACAGGGGCCACGAGCAGTACTTC. Translation gives CASSPLDRGHEQYF. This rearrangement joins TRBV18 to TRBJ2-7; 9 nucleotides match TRBD1. This CDR3 comprises 14 residues. Trimming took 1 base from V and 5 from J; bases not matched to a gene: 3. Germline values: CDR1 KGHSH, CDR2 LQKENI. Based on the CDR3 plus reference TRBV18 and TRBJ2-7, the full variable domain is NAGVMQNPRHLVRRRGQEARLRCSPMKGHSHVYWYRQLPEEGLKFMVYLQKENIIDESGMPKERFSAEFPKEGPSILRIQQVVRGDSAAYFCASSPLDRGHEQYFGPGTRLTVT.